These T cell receptor beta chains were read from a single sample in a study of chemoradiotherapy in HPV16-positive cancers. Produced via immunoSEQ multiplex PCR; TCRdb's table is partial and in-frame only. Among roughly 28,000 clones listed, 91% were seen once. The sequencing used blood, collected from a patient who underwent chemoradiotherapy. Source of these receptors: a human donor with HPV-associated anogenital cancer. CDR3s include the opening cysteine and the closing phenylalanine or tryptophan. A D gene is named only where the DNA matches it firmly. A row's size may be missing; if present it is once, few, many or a size class.

J: TRBJ2-7; V: TRBV6-5; D: NA; size: NA; DNA: TGTGCCAGCAGTTACGCGGGCAGGGTAAACGAGCAGTACTTC; CDR3: CASSYAGRVNEQYF
J: TRBJ2-1; V: TRBV4-3; D: TRBD2; size: medium-sized; DNA: TGCGCCAGCAGCCAAGATGGCGGGGGGTACTACAATGAGCAGTTCTTC; CDR3: CASSQDGGGYYNEQFF
J: TRBJ2-3; V: TRBV27; D: TRBD2; size: NA; DNA: TGTGCCAGCAGTTTGGAAGCGGGGGGTCCAATTACGCAGTATTTT; CDR3: CASSLEAGGPITQYF
J: TRBJ1-5; V: TRBV19; D: NA; size: NA; DNA: TGTGCCAGTAGTCCTGTGAGGGAGAGGAATCAGCCCCAGCATTTT; CDR3: CASSPVRERNQPQHF
J: TRBJ2-6; V: TRBV5-1; D: TRBD2; size: once; DNA: TGCGCCAGCCGAGCCCCGGCGGGAGTTGGGGCCAACGTCCTGACTTTC; CDR3: CASRAPAGVGANVLTF
J: TRBJ2-1; V: TRBV27; D: TRBD2; size: NA; DNA: TGTGCCAGCAGTATAACTAGCGGGGGGGCCGATGAGCAGTTCTTC; CDR3: CASSITSGGADEQFF
J: TRBJ2-1; V: TRBV7-9; D: TRBD2; size: NA; DNA: TGTGCCAGCAGCTCACGAGCGGGGACCTACAATGAGCAGTTCTTC; CDR3: CASSSRAGTYNEQFF
J: TRBJ1-1; V: TRBV5-4; D: TRBD1; size: NA; DNA: TGTGCCAGCAGCGCCGGGGACAGGGCCTGGGGCACTGAAGCTTTCTTT; CDR3: CASSAGDRAWGTEAFF
J: TRBJ2-1; V: TRBV6-5; D: TRBD1; size: NA; DNA: TGTGCCAGCAGTTACGGCACAGGGGGTTTGGAGTTCTTC; CDR3: CASSYGTGGLEFF
J: TRBJ2-7; V: TRBV27; D: NA; size: NA; DNA: TGTGCCAGCAGTTTATCTTTGGACAACTACGAGCAGTACTTC; CDR3: CASSLSLDNYEQYF
J: TRBJ2-1; V: TRBV4-3; D: NA; size: NA; DNA: TGCGCCAGCAGCCATTCGGGTTACTCTAGCTCCTACAATGAGCAGTTCTTC; CDR3: CASSHSGYSSSYNEQFF
J: TRBJ2-2; V: TRBV9; D: NA; size: NA; DNA: TGTGCCAGCAGCGTAGGATGGGCCGGGGAGCTGTTTTTT; CDR3: CASSVGWAGELFF
J: TRBJ1-2; V: TRBV28; D: TRBD1; size: NA; DNA: TGTGCCAGCAGTTTATCGAGTTGGGGGGACAGTGGCTACACCTTC; CDR3: CASSLSSWGDSGYTF
J: TRBJ1-2; V: TRBV6-5; D: TRBD1; size: NA; DNA: TGTGCCAGCATGAACAGGGGAGGTGGGAGCTACACCTTC; CDR3: CASMNRGGGSYTF
J: TRBJ1-5; V: TRBV18; D: NA; size: NA; DNA: TGTGCCAGCTCACCTCCCAATCAGCCCCAGCATTTT; CDR3: CASSPPNQPQHF
J: TRBJ2-3; V: TRBV2; D: NA; size: NA; DNA: TGTGCCAGCACCGGGGTCCAAGGTACGCAGTATTTT; CDR3: CASTGVQGTQYF
J: TRBJ1-2; V: TRBV9; D: NA; size: once; DNA: TGTGCCAGCAGCGTCGACCTCGGTGGGGAACCTAACTATGGCTACACCTTC; CDR3: CASSVDLGGEPNYGYTF
J: TRBJ2-7; V: TRBV5-1; D: TRBD1; size: NA; DNA: TGCGCCAGCAGCTTGACCGGGACAGGATACGAGCAGTACTTC; CDR3: CASSLTGTGYEQYF
J: TRBJ2-1; V: TRBV4-1; D: TRBD2; size: NA; DNA: TGCGCCAGCAGCCACGGACTAGCGGGAGAGGGGGAGCAGTTCTTC; CDR3: CASSHGLAGEGEQFF
J: TRBJ2-1; V: TRBV7-2; D: TRBD2; size: once; DNA: TGTGCCAGCAGCTTAGGGGGACTAGCGATTGAGCAGTTCTTC; CDR3: CASSLGGLAIEQFF
J: TRBJ1-2; V: TRBV5-1; D: NA; size: NA; DNA: TGCGCCAGCAGCCCAGACGGAGTCTATGGCTACACCTTC; CDR3: CASSPDGVYGYTF
J: TRBJ1-3; V: TRBV29-1; D: NA; size: NA; DNA: TGCAGCGTTGAAGGTCCAGGGGTAGGAAACACCATATATTTT; CDR3: CSVEGPGVGNTIYF
J: TRBJ2-7; V: TRBV7-8; D: NA; size: few; DNA: TGTGCCAGCGGGATCCTGACGGGACTCTCCTACGAGCAGTACTTC; CDR3: CASGILTGLSYEQYF
J: TRBJ1-3; V: TRBV7-9; D: TRBD1; size: NA; DNA: TGTGCCAGCACCAAACAGGGGGCGGCTGGAAACACCATATATTTT; CDR3: CASTKQGAAGNTIYF
J: TRBJ2-1; V: TRBV6-5; D: NA; size: NA; DNA: TGTGCCAGCAGTAAGAAGACGTACTACAATGAGCAGTTCTTC; CDR3: CASSKKTYYNEQFF
J: TRBJ1-1; V: TRBV7-8; D: NA; size: NA; DNA: TGTGCCAGTGGACGGATGAACACTGAAGCTTTCTTT; CDR3: CASGRMNTEAFF
J: TRBJ2-3; V: TRBV6-6; D: TRBD1; size: NA; DNA: TGTGCCAGCAGTTACTCGAGGGGGCCTAGCACAGATACGCAGTATTTT; CDR3: CASSYSRGPSTDTQYF
J: TRBJ2-7; V: TRBV4-1; D: TRBD1; size: NA; DNA: TGCGCCAGCAGCCAAGATAACAGGGGTGGCTACGAGCAGTACTTC; CDR3: CASSQDNRGGYEQYF
J: TRBJ1-5; V: TRBV7-2; D: NA; size: NA; DNA: TGTGCCAGCAGCTTAGTCGGGGGAGCTAGCAATCAGCCCCAGCATTTT; CDR3: CASSLVGGASNQPQHF
J: TRBJ1-1; V: TRBV9; D: NA; size: few; DNA: TGTGCCAGCAGCGTAGTCCCGGCAGGGATGAACACTGAAGCTTTCTTT; CDR3: CASSVVPAGMNTEAFF
J: TRBJ2-7; V: TRBV6-6; D: TRBD2; size: NA; DNA: TGTGCCAGCTCGGGGTGGGGGCTAGCGGGGACCTACGAGCAGTACTTC; CDR3: CASSGWGLAGTYEQYF
J: TRBJ2-7; V: TRBV7-2; D: TRBD1; size: NA; DNA: TGTGCCAGCAGCCCTTACGGACAGGGTCCATACGAGCAGTACTTC; CDR3: CASSPYGQGPYEQYF
J: TRBJ1-6; V: TRBV7-9; D: TRBD1; size: NA; DNA: TGTGCCAGCAGCTTAGTAGGGACAGCTAATTCACCCCTCCACTTT; CDR3: CASSLVGTANSPLHF
J: TRBJ2-5; V: TRBV13; D: TRBD1; size: NA; DNA: TGTGCCAGCAGCACCCGAGACAGGGCTGAGACCCAGTACTTC; CDR3: CASSTRDRAETQYF
J: TRBJ2-1; V: TRBV7-2; D: NA; size: NA; DNA: TGTGCCAGCAGCGGCGTCTGGGCGGGGGCCTCCTACAATGAGCAGTTCTTC; CDR3: CASSGVWAGASYNEQFF
J: TRBJ2-5; V: TRBV9; D: TRBD2; size: NA; DNA: TGTGCCAGCAGCGTAGGTGTCGGGGGGGTTTGGGAGACCCAGTACTTC; CDR3: CASSVGVGGVWETQYF
J: TRBJ1-1; V: TRBV5-1; D: NA; size: NA; DNA: TGCGCCAGCAGCTTGGCGCGGGGGGCTACTGAAGCTTTCTTT; CDR3: CASSLARGATEAFF
J: TRBJ1-1; V: TRBV15; D: NA; size: NA; DNA: TGTGCCACCAGCAGAGATATCAAGAACACTGAAGCTTTCTTT; CDR3: CATSRDIKNTEAFF
J: TRBJ2-2; V: TRBV19; D: TRBD2; size: NA; DNA: TGTGCCAGTAGTCAATCGGGCCTAGCGGGGAACACCGGGGAGCTGTTTTTT; CDR3: CASSQSGLAGNTGELFF
J: TRBJ2-2; V: TRBV5-5; D: NA; size: few; DNA: TGTGCCAGCAGCTGGAACACCGGGGAGCTGTTTTTT; CDR3: CASSWNTGELFF
J: TRBJ2-2; V: TRBV5-1; D: NA; size: NA; DNA: TGCGCCAGCACCCAGCGGGACACCGGGGAGCTGTTTTTT; CDR3: CASTQRDTGELFF
J: TRBJ1-1; V: TRBV7-8; D: NA; size: NA; DNA: TGTGCCAGCAGCTTAGGGGCAGGGGAGGGGCTACGCACTGAAGCTTTCTTT; CDR3: CASSLGAGEGLRTEAFF
J: TRBJ2-1; V: TRBV7-3; D: NA; size: NA; DNA: TGTGCCAGCAGCAAAGGCAGGGCTTCTTACAATGAGCAGTTCTTC; CDR3: CASSKGRASYNEQFF
J: TRBJ2-2; V: TRBV30; D: TRBD1; size: NA; DNA: TGTGCCTGGCAGACAGGGAGCCTGAACACCGGGGAGCTGTTTTTT; CDR3: CAWQTGSLNTGELFF
J: TRBJ1-3; V: TRBV30; D: NA; size: NA; DNA: TGTGCCTGGAGTGTACAGGACACCATATATTTT; CDR3: CAWSVQDTIYF